This passage covers 20 T cell receptor beta chains from one sample sequenced in a study of shared clonotypes between healthy human individuals. Data came from immunoSEQ multiplex PCR; TCRdb stores just in-frame clones and leaves some out. This sample has about 680,000 clones, with 60% to 75% found just once. The specimen was memory CD4+ T cells sorted from blood. Specified subset: CD45RA-negative fraction. These TCRs come from a woman younger than 45 in good health.

The rearrangement uses TRBV7-8 and TRBJ2-2; D ambiguous. Deletions cut 2 bases from V and 4 bases from J, with 8 bases between. CDR3 length equals 14 residues. Germline V gives CDR1 SGHVS, CDR2 FQNEAQ. For the CDR3, the DNA is TGTGCCAGCAGCTTACTGCGGAGCACCGGGGAGCTGTTTTTT. Translated, it gives CASSLLRSTGELFF.

The chain is built from TRBV7-9 and TRBJ2-7; no definite D call. The germline gives CDR1 SEHNR, CDR2 FQNEAQ (reference sequence). The ends were cut back, 0 bases at V and 2 bases at J, with 8 bases in the middle. This CDR3 region has 14 residues. CDR3 coding DNA: TGTGCCAGCAGCTTAGCTGTCCAGACCTACGAGCAGTACTTC. Its translation: CASSLAVQTYEQYF.

There are many counts of this clone. V gene TRBV5-1 combines with J gene TRBJ2-2, with 13 bases identical to TRBD2. CDR3 size: 15 residues. The germline gives CDR1 SGHRS, CDR2 YFSETQ. Trimming took 4 bases from V and 5 from J; bases not matched to a gene: 2. The CDR3 DNA sequence: TGCGCCAGCAGCGGACTAGCGGGAGAAACCGGGGAGCTGTTTTTT. This encodes CASSGLAGETGELFF.

V usage is TRBV27 and J usage is TRBJ1-1; D is undetermined. Trimming left V 6 bases short and J 2 bases short, with 7 bases between. The CDR3 runs to 12 residues. Germline CDR1 MNHEY, CDR2 SMNVEV (reference sequence). CDR3 nucleotide sequence: TGTGCCAGCAGGAAACACAACACTGAAGCTTTCTTT. Protein product: CASRKHNTEAFF.

This clone was observed a single time. The genes are TRBV5-6 and TRBJ1-1; no reliable D call. CDR1 and CDR2 from the germline V gene are SGHDT and YYEEEE. Trimming stripped 0 bases from V and 4 bases from J, with 10 bases between. This CDR3 is 14 amino acids long. CDR3 residues: CASSLGGFSTEAFF. In DNA form, the CDR3 reads TGTGCCAGCAGCTTGGGAGGGTTTTCCACTGAAGCTTTCTTT.

The chain employs TRBV19 and TRBJ1-3; the D is unclear. The CDR3 runs 14 residues. Germline lookup yields CDR1 LNHDA and CDR2 SQIVND (reference sequence). V lost 7 bases and J lost 0, with 10 bases in between. CDR3: CASTAGYSGNTIYF. As DNA, the CDR3 is TGTGCCAGTACCGCAGGATACTCTGGAAACACCATATATTTT.

This sequence joins TRBV28 and TRBJ1-1; tentatively, D is TRBD1 (5 bases). The CDR3 totals 13 residues. CDR1 is MDHEN, CDR2 SYDVKM, per germline. V was pared by 8 bases and J by 9 bases, with 19 bases between. The CDR3 loop reads CASGGPTERKAFF. CDR3 nucleotides: TGTGCCAGCGGCGGCCCGACAGAGAGGAAAGCTTTCTTT.

The V gene is TRBV27, the J gene TRBJ1-1; 12 positions match TRBD1. The length of the CDR3 is 15 residues. The germline V gene has CDR1 MNHEY and CDR2 SMNVEV (reference sequence). Losses at the gene ends were 6 bases for V and 5 bases for J; bases not matched to a gene: 7. CDR3 loop: CASSLGTGGGTEAFF. CDR3 nucleotide sequence: TGTGCCAGCAGCCTAGGGACAGGGGGCGGGACTGAAGCTTTCTTT.

Ten or more counts support this clone. V and J are TRBV28 and TRBJ1-2, with no clear D. The V end was cut by 6 bases, the J end by 7 bases, with 21 bases between. The CDR3 consists of 15 residues. Looked up from germline, CDR1 is MDHEN and CDR2 is SYDVKM. CDR3 sequence: CASRRGPSEGGGYTF. The CDR3 coding sequence is TGTGCCAGCAGACGCGGACCCTCGGAGGGTGGTGGCTACACCTTC.

This chain uses TRBV4-1 with TRBJ1-5; a possible D gene is TRBD1 (6 bases). Between the trimmed V and J ends, which lost 5 bases and 2 bases, there was a span of 13 bases. The CDR3 contains 15 residues. CDR1 and CDR2 (germline): MGHRA, YSYEKL. The CDR3 DNA reads TGCGCCAGCAGCTCATGGACAGCACGCAATCAGCCCCAGCATTTT. This gives the protein CASSSWTARNQPQHF.

This rearrangement joins TRBV9 to TRBJ2-5, with 9 bases that match TRBD1. Germline CDR1 is SGDLS and CDR2 is YYNGEE. V shed 4 bases and J 0 bases; nucleotides not matched to a gene: 7. This CDR3 is 16 amino acids long. The CDR3 bases are TGTGCCAGCAGCTTCGCGGGACAGGGTAACCAAGAGACCCAGTACTTC. Translating gives CASSFAGQGNQETQYF.

The J gene is TRBJ2-3, the V gene TRBV7-8, with TRBD2 matching over 9 bases. The CDR3 loop spans 17 amino acids. Germline CDR1 reads SGHVS; CDR2 reads FQNEAQ. V lost 5 bases, J lost 2 bases, and 11 bases stayed unmatched. CDR3 nucleotides: TGTGCCAGCAGCAAGGGGACTAGCCTAACTTACACAGATACGCAGTATTTT. This codes for CASSKGTSLTYTDTQYF. Using reference TRBV7-8 and TRBJ2-3 for the parts outside the CDR3, the full variable domain is GAGVSQSPRYKVAKRGQDVALRCDPISGHVSLFWYQQALGQGPEFLTYFQNEAQLDKSGLPSDRFFAERPEGSVSTLKIQRTQQEDSAVYLCASSKGTSLTYTDTQYFGPGTRLTVL.

V and J are TRBV4-1 and TRBJ1-2; 7 nucleotides match TRBD1. The CDR3 has 17 amino acids. Looked up from germline, CDR1 is MGHRA and CDR2 is YSYEKL. The V and J ends lost 7 bases and 7 bases, in that order; junction bases with no gene match: 21. CDR3 nucleotide sequence: TGCGCCAGCACCTCACCAACGGGACAGAAGGGACTTCGTGGCTACACCTTC. This sequence encodes CASTSPTGQKGLRGYTF.

The chain is built from TRBV5-1 and TRBJ1-2; 7 bases map to TRBD1. Germline CDR1 and CDR2: SGHRS and YFSETQ. There are 14 residues in the CDR3. Losses at the gene ends were 4 bases for V and 6 bases for J; bases not matched to a gene: 9. In nucleotides, the CDR3 is TGCGCCAGCAGCCCCACAGGGGATGGGGATGGCTACACCTTC. Amino acid sequence: CASSPTGDGDGYTF.

This clone was recorded only once. The chain links TRBV6-5 to TRBJ2-7; D might be TRBD1 (6 bases). Trimming cost V 10 bases and J 10 bases, with 26 bases left between them. CDR3 size: 14 residues. Germline CDR1 reads MNHEY; CDR2 reads SVGAGI. This chain's CDR3 is CATTPTGSYKGQYF. DNA of the CDR3: TGTGCCACTACGCCGACAGGTAGTTATAAAGGACAGTACTTC.

V usage is TRBV30 and J usage is TRBJ2-1, with D tentatively TRBD2 (5 bases). This CDR3 is built from 10 residues. The germline V gene encodes CDR1 GTSNPN and CDR2 SVGIG (reference sequence). V shed 5 bases and J shed 12 bases, with 11 bases lying between them. Written as DNA, the CDR3 is TGTGCCTGGGGCGGGCTGTCGCAGTTCTTC. Residues: CAWGGLSQFF.

The V gene is TRBV6-1, the J gene TRBJ1-4, with 7 bases lining up with TRBD1. Germline V gene data show CDR1 as MNHNS and CDR2 as SASEGT. The V gene end was trimmed by 9 bases and the J gene end by 3 bases; junction bases not matched to a gene: 7. CDR3 length: 14 residues. The CDR3 loop is CASRQTGSNEKLFF. For the CDR3, the DNA is TGTGCCAGTCGGCAGACAGGGTCTAATGAAAAACTGTTTTTT.

This chain connects TRBV2 to TRBJ2-7, with a tentative D call TRBD1 (5 bases). This CDR3 comprises 12 residues. Germline CDR1 SNHLY, CDR2 FYNNEI. V shed 4 bases and J shed 5 bases, with 9 bases lying between them. The chain's CDR3 is CASSGPGNEQYF. The DNA for the CDR3 is TGTGCCAGCAGTGGTCCAGGGAACGAGCAGTACTTC.

This clone was counted between two and nine times. The CDR3 coding sequence is TGTGCCAGCAGCTTGGCCCTAGCGGCCGCGGATACGCAGTATTTT. It specifies CASSLALAAADTQYF. The rearrangement uses TRBV5-4 and TRBJ2-3; 7 bases map to TRBD2. V shed 0 bases, J shed 6 bases, and the junction held 7 bases outside the gene matches. The germline CDR1 and CDR2 sequences are SGHNT and YYREEE (reference sequence). The CDR3 has 15 amino acids.

The chain employs TRBV6-1 and TRBJ1-5; TRBD1 aligns across 8 bases. The germline CDR1 and CDR2 sequences are MNHNS and SASEGT. CDR3 size: 14 residues. V was clipped by 6 bases and J by 8 bases; unmatched bases: 9. CDR3 loop: CASSLTGGDEPQHF. The CDR3 DNA reads TGTGCCAGCAGCTTAACAGGGGGAGACGAGCCCCAGCATTTT.